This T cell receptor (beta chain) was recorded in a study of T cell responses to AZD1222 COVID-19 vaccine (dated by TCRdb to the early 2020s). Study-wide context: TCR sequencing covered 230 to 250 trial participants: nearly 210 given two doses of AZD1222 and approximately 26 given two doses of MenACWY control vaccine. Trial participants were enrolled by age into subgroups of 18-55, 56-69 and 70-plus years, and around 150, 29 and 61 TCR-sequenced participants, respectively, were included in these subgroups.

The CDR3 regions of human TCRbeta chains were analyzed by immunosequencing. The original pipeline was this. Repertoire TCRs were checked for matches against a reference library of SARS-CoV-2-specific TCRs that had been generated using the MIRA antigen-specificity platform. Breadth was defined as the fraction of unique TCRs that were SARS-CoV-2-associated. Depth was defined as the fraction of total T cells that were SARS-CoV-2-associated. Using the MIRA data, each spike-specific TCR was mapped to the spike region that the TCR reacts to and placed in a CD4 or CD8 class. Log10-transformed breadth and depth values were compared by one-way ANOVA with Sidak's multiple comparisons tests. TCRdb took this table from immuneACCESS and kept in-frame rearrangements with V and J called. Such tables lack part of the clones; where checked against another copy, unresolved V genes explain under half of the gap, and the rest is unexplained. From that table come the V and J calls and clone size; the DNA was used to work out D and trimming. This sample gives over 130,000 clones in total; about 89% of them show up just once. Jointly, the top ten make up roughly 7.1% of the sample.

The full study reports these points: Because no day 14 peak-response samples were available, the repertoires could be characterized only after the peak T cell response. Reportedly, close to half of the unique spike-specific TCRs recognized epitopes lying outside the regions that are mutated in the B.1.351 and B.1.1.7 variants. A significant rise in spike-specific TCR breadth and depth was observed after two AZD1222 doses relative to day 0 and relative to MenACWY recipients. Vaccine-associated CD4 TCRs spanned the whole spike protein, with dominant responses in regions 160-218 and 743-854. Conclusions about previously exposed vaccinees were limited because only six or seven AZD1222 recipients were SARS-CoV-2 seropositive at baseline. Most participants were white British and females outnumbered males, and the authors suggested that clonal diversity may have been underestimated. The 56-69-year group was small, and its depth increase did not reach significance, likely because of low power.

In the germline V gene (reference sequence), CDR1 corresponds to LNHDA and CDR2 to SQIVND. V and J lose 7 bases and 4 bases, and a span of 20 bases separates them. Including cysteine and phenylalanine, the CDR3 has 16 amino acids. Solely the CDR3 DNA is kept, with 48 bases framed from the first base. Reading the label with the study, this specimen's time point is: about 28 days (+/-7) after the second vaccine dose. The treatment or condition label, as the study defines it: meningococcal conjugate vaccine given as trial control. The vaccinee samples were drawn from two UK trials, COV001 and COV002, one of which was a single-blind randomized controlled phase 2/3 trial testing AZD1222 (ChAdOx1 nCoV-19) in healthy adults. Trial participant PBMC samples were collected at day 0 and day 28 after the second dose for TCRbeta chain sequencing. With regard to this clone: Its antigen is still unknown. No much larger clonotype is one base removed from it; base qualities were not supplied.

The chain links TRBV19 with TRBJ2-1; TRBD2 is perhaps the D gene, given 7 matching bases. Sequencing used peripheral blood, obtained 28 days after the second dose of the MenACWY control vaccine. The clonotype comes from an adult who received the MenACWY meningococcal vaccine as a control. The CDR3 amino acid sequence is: CASTPSGGARYNEQFF. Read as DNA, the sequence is TGTGCCAGTACCCCAAGTGGGGGGGCCCGGTACAATGAGCAGTTCTTC.